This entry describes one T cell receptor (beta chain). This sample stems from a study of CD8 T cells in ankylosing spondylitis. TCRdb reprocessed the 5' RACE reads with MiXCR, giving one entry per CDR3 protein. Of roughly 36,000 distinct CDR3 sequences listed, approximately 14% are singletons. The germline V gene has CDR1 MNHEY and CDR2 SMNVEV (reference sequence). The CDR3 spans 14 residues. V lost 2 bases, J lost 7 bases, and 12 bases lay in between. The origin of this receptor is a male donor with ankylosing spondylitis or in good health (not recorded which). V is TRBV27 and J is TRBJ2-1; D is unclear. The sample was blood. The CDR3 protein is CASSLGVVGNEQFF. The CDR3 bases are TGTGCCAGCAGTTTAGGGGTGGTCGGGAATGAGCAGTTCTTC.